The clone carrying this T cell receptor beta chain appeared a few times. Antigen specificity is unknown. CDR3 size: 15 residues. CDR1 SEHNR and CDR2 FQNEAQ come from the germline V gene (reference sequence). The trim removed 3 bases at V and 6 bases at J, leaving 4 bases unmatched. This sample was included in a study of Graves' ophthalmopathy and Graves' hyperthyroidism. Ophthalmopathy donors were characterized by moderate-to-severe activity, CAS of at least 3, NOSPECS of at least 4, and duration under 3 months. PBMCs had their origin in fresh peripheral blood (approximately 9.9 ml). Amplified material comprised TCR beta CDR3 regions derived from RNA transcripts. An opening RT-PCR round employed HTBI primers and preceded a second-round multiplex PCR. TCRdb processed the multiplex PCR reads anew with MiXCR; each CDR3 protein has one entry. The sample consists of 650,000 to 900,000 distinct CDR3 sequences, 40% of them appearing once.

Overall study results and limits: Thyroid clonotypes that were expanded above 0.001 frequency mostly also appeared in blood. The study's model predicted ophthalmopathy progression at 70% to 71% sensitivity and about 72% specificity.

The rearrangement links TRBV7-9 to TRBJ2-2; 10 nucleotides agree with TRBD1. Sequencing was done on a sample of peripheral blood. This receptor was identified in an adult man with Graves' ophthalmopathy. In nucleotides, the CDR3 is TGTGCCAGCAGCTTGGGGACAGGGGCATCCGGGGAGCTGTTTTTT. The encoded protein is CASSLGTGASGELFF. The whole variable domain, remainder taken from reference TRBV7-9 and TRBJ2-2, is DTGVSQNPRHKITKRGQNVTFRCDPISEHNRLYWYRQTLGQGPEFLTYFQNEAQLEKSRLLSDRFSAERPKGSFSTLEIQRTEQGDSAMYLCASSLGTGASGELFFGEGSRLTVL.